This is a list of T cell receptor beta chains from one sample in a study of response to subunit inactivated influenza vaccine. TCRdb ran MiXCR on the RT-PCR reads and lists one entry per CDR3 protein. The repertoire holds about 520,000 distinct CDR3 sequences, with approximately 10% as singletons. Sequencing was performed on PBMCs from blood, taken 45 days after vaccination. Every receptor here comes from a middle-aged man who received an inactivated influenza vaccine. Each CDR3 is given with its conserved first and last residue. D genes are given only for firm matches. Rows give clone size only sometimes, using once, few, many, or a class for an expanded clone.

TRBV5-6	TRBJ2-2	TRBD2	many	TGTGCCAGCAGCTACCCTTTAGCGGGAGAGAACACCGGGGAGCTGTTTTTT	CASSYPLAGENTGELFF
TRBV20-1	TRBJ2-1	-	-	TGCAGTGCTAGAGATAGGGACAACCTCTACAATGAGCAGTTCTTC	CSARDRDNLYNEQFF
TRBV3-1	TRBJ1-2	-	many	TGTGCCAGCAGCCGTGGGACAAATGGCTACACCTTC	CASSRGTNGYTF
TRBV20-1	TRBJ2-1	TRBD2	-	TGCAGTGCAGTGTCACTAGCGGGAGGGCCTGTTAATGAGCAGTTCTTC	CSAVSLAGGPVNEQFF
TRBV12-3/TRBV12-4	TRBJ1-4	TRBD1	-	TGTGCCAGCAGTTTGGGACAGGGTGAAAAACTGTTTTTT	CASSLGQGEKLFF
TRBV5-8	TRBJ2-7	-	-	TGTGCCAGCAGCCTATCCTCTGGTTTGGGAGAGCAGTACTTC	CASSLSSGLGEQYF
TRBV15	TRBJ2-2	-	many	TGTGCCACCAGTGACTGGTCGGGGTCCGGGGAGCTGTTTTTT	CATSDWSGSGELFF
TRBV5-6	TRBJ2-7	TRBD1	-	TGTGCCAGCAGCGGGATACAGGGGGCAAATCCCTACGAGCAGTACTTC	CASSGIQGANPYEQYF
TRBV4-3	TRBJ1-3	-	-	TGCGCCAGCAGCCAAGAACCCCTATCTGGAAACACCATATATTTT	CASSQEPLSGNTIYF
TRBV7-9	TRBJ2-3	-	few	TGTGCCAGCAGCTCCCGGCCCCTGGGCGCAGATACGCAGTATTTT	CASSSRPLGADTQYF
TRBV7-9	TRBJ2-3	-	-	TGTGCCAGCAGCCGCCGGGAAGTAGATACGCAGTATTTT	CASSRREVDTQYF
TRBV19	TRBJ2-4	-	-	TGTGCCAGTAGTAAGGGGCGGGGCCCCCTCGGAAACATTCAGTACTTC	CASSKGRGPLGNIQYF
TRBV28	TRBJ2-7	-	many	TGTGCCAGCAGTGAACAGGGTTTCGAGCAGTACTTC	CASSEQGFEQYF
TRBV5-1	TRBJ2-2	TRBD2	few	TGCGCCAGCGGGGGGGTACGCACCGGGGAGCTGTTTTTT	CASGGVRTGELFF
TRBV20-1	TRBJ2-3	-	many	TGCAGTGCCATACCGCAGTACACAGATACGCAGTATTTT	CSAIPQYTDTQYF
TRBV10-3	TRBJ2-5	-	few	TGTGCCATAGGGCTTAGAGAGACCCAGTACTTC	CAIGLRETQYF
TRBV5-5	TRBJ2-2	TRBD2	few	TGTGCCAGCAGCCAAGGACTAGCGGGAGTACAAGGGGAGCTGTTTTTT	CASSQGLAGVQGELFF
TRBV11-1	TRBJ2-7	TRBD1	-	TGTGCCAGCAGCTTAAGTGGGACAGGGGTAGGCTACGAGCAGTACTTC	CASSLSGTGVGYEQYF
TRBV5-6	TRBJ2-7	-	many	TGTGCCAGCAGCTTTATGTACGAGCAGTACTTC	CASSFMYEQYF
TRBV29-1	TRBJ2-5	TRBD2	many	TGCAGCGTTGGGCAGCTAGCGGCTCAAGAGACCCAGTACTTC	CSVGQLAAQETQYF
TRBV20-1	TRBJ2-1	-	few	TGCAGTGCTAGAGATCTGCAGGGGTCATACAATGAGCAGTTCTTC	CSARDLQGSYNEQFF
TRBV4-3	TRBJ2-7	TRBD1	few	TGCGCCAGCAGCCAAGTGTGGACAGGGGGCGAGCAGTACTTC	CASSQVWTGGEQYF
TRBV28	TRBJ1-5	-	few	TGTGCCAGCAGTTTATCCCCTTCTCTCAATCAGCCCCAGCATTTT	CASSLSPSLNQPQHF
TRBV2	TRBJ2-2	TRBD1	few	TGTGCCAGCATTAGACAGGGTTTCGGGGAGCTGTTTTTT	CASIRQGFGELFF
TRBV13	TRBJ2-2	-	-	TGTGCCAGCAGCTTAGGGACCAGGCCGGTTCGGGAGCTGTTTTTT	CASSLGTRPVRELFF
TRBV3-1	TRBJ2-2	TRBD1	few	TGTGCCAGCAGCCAATCCGGGACAGGGGCGGCCGGGGAGCTGTTTTTT	CASSQSGTGAAGELFF
TRBV24-1	TRBJ2-1	TRBD2	many	TGTGCCACCAGCGGGAGGGCCTCGAATGAGCAGTTCTTC	CATSGRASNEQFF
TRBV28	TRBJ2-7	-	-	TGTGCCAGCAGTTTGAGCGAAAACTACGAGCAGTACTTC	CASSLSENYEQYF
TRBV7-6	TRBJ2-2	TRBD2	-	TGTGCCAGCTCCCCTTTGAGCGGGGGGGCAAACACCGGGGAGCTGTTTTTT	CASSPLSGGANTGELFF
TRBV5-1	TRBJ2-7	TRBD1	few	TGCGCCAGCAGCGGGGGGACAGGGGGTTTCTACGAGCAGTACTTC	CASSGGTGGFYEQYF
TRBV7-2	TRBJ1-2	-	many	TGTGCCAGCAGCTTAGCTAGGGCCCCCCGGGGTGGCTACACCTTC	CASSLARAPRGGYTF
TRBV12-3/TRBV12-4	TRBJ2-5	-	-	TGTGCCAGCACCCCAAGGGGGGTTAGCGAGACCCAGTACTTC	CASTPRGVSETQYF
TRBV12-3/TRBV12-4	TRBJ2-7	-	few	TGTGCCAGCAGTTATCACTTGGACGAGCAGTACTTC	CASSYHLDEQYF
TRBV29-1	TRBJ1-2	TRBD1	many	TGCAGCGTTACAGGGGAGGGCTACACCTTC	CSVTGEGYTF
TRBV5-1	TRBJ1-4	-	-	TGCGCCAGCAGCTTGGACTGGGGTGCTAATGAAAAACTGTTTTTT	CASSLDWGANEKLFF